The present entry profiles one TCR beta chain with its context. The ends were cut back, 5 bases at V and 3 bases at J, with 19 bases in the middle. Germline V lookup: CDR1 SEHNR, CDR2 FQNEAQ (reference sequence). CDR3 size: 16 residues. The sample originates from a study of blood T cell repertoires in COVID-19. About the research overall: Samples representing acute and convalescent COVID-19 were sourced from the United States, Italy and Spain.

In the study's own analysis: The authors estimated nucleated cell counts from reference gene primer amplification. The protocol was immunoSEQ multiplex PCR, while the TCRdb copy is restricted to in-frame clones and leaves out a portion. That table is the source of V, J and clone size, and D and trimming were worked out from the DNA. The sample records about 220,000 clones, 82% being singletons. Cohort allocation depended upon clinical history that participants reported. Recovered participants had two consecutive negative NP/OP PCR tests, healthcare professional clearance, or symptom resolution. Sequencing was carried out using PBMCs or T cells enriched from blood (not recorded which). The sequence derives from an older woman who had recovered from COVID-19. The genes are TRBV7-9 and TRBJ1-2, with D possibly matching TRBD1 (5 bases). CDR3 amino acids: CASSPLRAGGDYGYTF. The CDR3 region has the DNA TGTGCCAGCAGCCCCCTTCGGGCAGGAGGGGACTATGGCTACACCTTC.